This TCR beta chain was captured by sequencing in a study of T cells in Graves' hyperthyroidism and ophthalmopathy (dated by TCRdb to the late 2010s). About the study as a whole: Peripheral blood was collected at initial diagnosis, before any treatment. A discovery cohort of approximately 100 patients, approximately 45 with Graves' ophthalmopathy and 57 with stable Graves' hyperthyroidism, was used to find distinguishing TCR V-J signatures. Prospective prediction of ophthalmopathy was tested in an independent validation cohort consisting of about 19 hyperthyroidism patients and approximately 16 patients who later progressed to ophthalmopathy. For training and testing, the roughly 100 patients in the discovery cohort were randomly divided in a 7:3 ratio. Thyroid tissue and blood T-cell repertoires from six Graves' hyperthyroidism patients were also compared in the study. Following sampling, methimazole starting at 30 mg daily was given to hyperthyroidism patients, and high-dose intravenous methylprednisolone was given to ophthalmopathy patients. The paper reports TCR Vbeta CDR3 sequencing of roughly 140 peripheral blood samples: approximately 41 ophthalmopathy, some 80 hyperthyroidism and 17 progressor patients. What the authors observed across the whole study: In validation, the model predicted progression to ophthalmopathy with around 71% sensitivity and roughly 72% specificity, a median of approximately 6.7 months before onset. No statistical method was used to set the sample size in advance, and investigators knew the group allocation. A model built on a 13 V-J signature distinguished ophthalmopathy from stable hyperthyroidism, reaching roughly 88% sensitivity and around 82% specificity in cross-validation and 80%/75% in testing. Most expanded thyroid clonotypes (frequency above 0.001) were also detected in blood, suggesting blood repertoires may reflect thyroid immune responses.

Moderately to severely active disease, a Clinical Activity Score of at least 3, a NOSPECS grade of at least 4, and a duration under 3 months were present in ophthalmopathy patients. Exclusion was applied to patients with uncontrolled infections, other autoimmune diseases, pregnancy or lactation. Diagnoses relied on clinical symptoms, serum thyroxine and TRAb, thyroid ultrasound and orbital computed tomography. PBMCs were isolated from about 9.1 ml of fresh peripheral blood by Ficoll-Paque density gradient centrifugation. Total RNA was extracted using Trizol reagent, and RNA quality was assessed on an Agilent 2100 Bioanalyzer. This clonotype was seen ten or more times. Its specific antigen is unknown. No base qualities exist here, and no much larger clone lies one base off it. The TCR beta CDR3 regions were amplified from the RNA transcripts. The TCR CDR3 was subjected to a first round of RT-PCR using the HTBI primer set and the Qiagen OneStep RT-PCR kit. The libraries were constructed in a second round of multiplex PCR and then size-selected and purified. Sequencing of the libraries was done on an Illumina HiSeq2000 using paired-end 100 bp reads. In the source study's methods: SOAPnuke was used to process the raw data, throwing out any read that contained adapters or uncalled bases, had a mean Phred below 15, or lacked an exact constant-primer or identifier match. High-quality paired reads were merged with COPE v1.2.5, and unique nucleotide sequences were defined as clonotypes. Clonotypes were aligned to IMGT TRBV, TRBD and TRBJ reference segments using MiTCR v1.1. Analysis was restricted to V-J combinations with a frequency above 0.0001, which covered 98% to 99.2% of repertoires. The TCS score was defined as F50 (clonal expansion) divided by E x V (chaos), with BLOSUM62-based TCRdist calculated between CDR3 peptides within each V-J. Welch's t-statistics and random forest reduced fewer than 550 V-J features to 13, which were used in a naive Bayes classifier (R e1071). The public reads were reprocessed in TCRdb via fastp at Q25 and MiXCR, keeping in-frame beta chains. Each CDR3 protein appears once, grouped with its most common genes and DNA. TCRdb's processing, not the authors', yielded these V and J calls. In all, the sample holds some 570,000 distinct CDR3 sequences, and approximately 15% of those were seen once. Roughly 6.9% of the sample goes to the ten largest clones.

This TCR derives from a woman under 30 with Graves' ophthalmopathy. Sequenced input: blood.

The CDR3 protein is CSAREFRAGGLSSYEQYF. Read as DNA, the sequence is TGCAGTGCTAGAGAATTCCGGGCAGGGGGCCTGAGCTCCTACGAGCAGTACTTC. The sequence is built from TRBV20-1 and TRBJ2-7; the central 8 bases match TRBD1. The CDR3 sequence holds 18 residues, the cysteine and phenylalanine included. Solely the CDR3 DNA is kept, with 54 bases framed from the first base. Trimming accounts for 0 bases at V and 0 bases at J, while the number of junction bases matched to no gene is 13. Taken from the germline V gene (reference sequence), the CDR1 and CDR2 loops are DFQATT and SNEGSKA.